A selection of T cell receptor beta chains follows, all from one sample in a study of blood T cells in healthy people across ages. TCRdb itself ran the 5' RACE reads through MiXCR, one entry per CDR3 protein. The sample shows about 400,000 distinct CDR3 sequences, 45% to 65% of them seen only once. Input material: blood. These receptors came from a man in his fifties or sixties in good health. The CDR3 runs from the conserved cysteine through the conserved F or W. A D gene is named only where the DNA matches it firmly. Expanded clones get a size class; other rows say once, few or many, or leave the size out.

size | J | D | V | DNA | CDR3
. | TRBJ2-2 | . | TRBV5-1 | TGCGCCAGCACGCAGGCCGCCGCGAACACCGGGGAGCTGTTTTTT | CASTQAAANTGELFF
few | TRBJ1-5 | TRBD1 | TRBV6-2/TRBV6-3 | TGTGCCAGCAGTTACCCGGACAGGTTTCAGCCCCAGCATTTT | CASSYPDRFQPQHF
. | TRBJ1-1 | TRBD1 | TRBV9 | TGTGCCAGCAGCTCACAGGGGGTAGGCACTGAAGCTTTCTTT | CASSSQGVGTEAFF
. | TRBJ2-1 | TRBD1 | TRBV28 | TGTGCCAGCACCCGTGCAGGGGGCTCCTACAATGAGCAGTTCTTC | CASTRAGGSYNEQFF
. | TRBJ1-3 | . | TRBV7-9 | TGTGCCAGCAGCTTAGTCTCTGGCTCTGGAAACACCATATATTTT | CASSLVSGSGNTIYF
many | TRBJ2-7 | . | TRBV12-3/TRBV12-4 | TGTGCCAGCAGTTCTCACGTCTCCTACGAGCAGTACTTC | CASSSHVSYEQYF
few | TRBJ2-1 | . | TRBV21-1 | . | CASSKVVGRGAISSYNEQFF
many | TRBJ2-7 | . | TRBV7-2 | TGTGCTAGTAGGCAGGGCGGAGCCGAGCAGTACTTC | CASRQGGAEQYF
. | TRBJ2-7 | . | TRBV4-1 | TGCGCCAGCAGCCAACCGCGGGAAGGTCGCTACGAGCAGTACTTC | CASSQPREGRYEQYF
few | TRBJ2-1 | TRBD2 | TRBV7-9 | TGTGCCAGCAGCCGCGGGAGGGACAGAGTCTTCAATGAGCAGTTCTTC | CASSRGRDRVFNEQFF
. | TRBJ2-1 | . | TRBV28 | TGTGCCAGCAGTTTCACAGGCTTGTCCTACAATGAGCAGTTCTTC | CASSFTGLSYNEQFF
. | TRBJ1-6 | . | TRBV9 | TGTGGCAGCAGCGTAGGTTTACAGTATAATTCACCCCTCCACTTT | CGSSVGLQYNSPLHF
. | TRBJ2-7 | . | TRBV6-6 | TGTGCCAGCAGTTTAATCGACAGCTACGAGCAGTACTTC | CASSLIDSYEQYF
many | TRBJ2-1 | . | TRBV11-3 | TGTGCCAGCAGCTCCCAGCTAAACAATGAGCAGTTCTTC | CASSSQLNNEQFF